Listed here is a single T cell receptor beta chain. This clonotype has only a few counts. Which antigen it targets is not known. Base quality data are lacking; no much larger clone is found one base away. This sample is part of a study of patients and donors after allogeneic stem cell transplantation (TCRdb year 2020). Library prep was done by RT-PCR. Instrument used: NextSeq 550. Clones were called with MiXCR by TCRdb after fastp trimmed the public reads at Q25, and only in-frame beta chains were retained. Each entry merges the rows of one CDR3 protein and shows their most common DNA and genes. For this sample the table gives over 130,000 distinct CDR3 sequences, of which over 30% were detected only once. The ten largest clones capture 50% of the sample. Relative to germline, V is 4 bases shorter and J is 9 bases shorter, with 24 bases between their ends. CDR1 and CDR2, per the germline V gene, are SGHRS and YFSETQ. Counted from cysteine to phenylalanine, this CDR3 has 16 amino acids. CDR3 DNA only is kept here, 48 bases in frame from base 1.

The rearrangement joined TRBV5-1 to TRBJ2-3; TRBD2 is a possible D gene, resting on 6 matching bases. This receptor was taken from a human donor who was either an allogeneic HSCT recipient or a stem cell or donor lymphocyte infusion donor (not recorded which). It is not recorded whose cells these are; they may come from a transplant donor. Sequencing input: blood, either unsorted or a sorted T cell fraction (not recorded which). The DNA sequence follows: TGCGCCAGCAGCCGCAGCCCCCGGGGGTCCGTTTGGACGCAGTATTTT. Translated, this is CASSRSPRGSVWTQYF.